One sample yielded the 30 T cell receptor beta chains listed below, sequenced in a study of CD8 T cells in Susac syndrome (dated by TCRdb to the late 2010s). Receptors were amplified or captured by the immunoSEQ multiplex PCR assay. RNA was extracted using the RNeasy kit, and roughly 0.45 to 1 microgram was reverse transcribed with random hexamers. TCRdb trimmed public reads at Q25 via fastp, called clones via MiXCR and kept in-frame beta chains. Merged by CDR3 protein, the rows form single entries marked with the most common genes and DNA. The sample table contains about 150,000 distinct CDR3 sequences; only one count was recorded for around 95% of them. The ten top clones hold more than 0.2% of the sample. The specimen sequenced was CD8+ T cells from PBMCs. The receptors were gathered from a human donor with multiple sclerosis.

The chain is built from TRBV30 and TRBJ2-3, with D perhaps TRBD1 or TRBD2 (5 bases each). This CDR3 comprises 14 residues. CDR1 and CDR2 from the germline V gene are GTSNPN and SVGIG (reference sequence). V lost 2 bases to trimming and J lost 0 bases, with 9 bases between them. The CDR3 nucleotides read TGTGCCTGGAGTCTGGGACGCAGCACAGATACGCAGTATTTT. Protein: CAWSLGRSTDTQYF.

This chain links TRBV19 with TRBJ2-1; no clear D gene. Germline lookup yields CDR1 LNHDA and CDR2 SQIVND (reference sequence). V lost 7 bases to trimming and J lost 4 bases, with 17 bases between them. This CDR3 is built from 15 residues. CDR3 in DNA: TGTGCCAGTATTCAAGACTCGACCTCTTACAATGAGCAGTTCTTC. Protein: CASIQDSTSYNEQFF.

The chain uses TRBV5-1 and TRBJ2-4; a possible D gene is TRBD2 (5 bases). The CDR3 runs 15 residues. Per germline, CDR1 SGHRS and CDR2 YFSETQ. V was cut by 4 bases and J by 7 bases, with 18 bases left in between. The CDR3 region is CASSVGLRLGNIQYF. As DNA, the CDR3 is TGCGCCAGCAGCGTCGGACTGCGCCTTGGGAACATTCAGTACTTC.

This clonotype was picked up one time. The chain combines TRBV30 with TRBJ2-2; 11 nucleotides match TRBD1. With 5 bases clipped from V and 7 bases from J, the junction kept 6 bases outside the gene matches. The CDR3 extends over 14 amino acids. CDR1 GTSNPN and CDR2 SVGIG come from the germline V gene (reference sequence). CDR3 protein: CAWGQGAIGGELFF. The CDR3 region has the DNA TGTGCCTGGGGACAGGGGGCAATCGGCGGGGAGCTGTTTTTT.

The genes are TRBV20-1 and TRBJ2-7; D is unresolved. Germline-derived CDR1 and CDR2 are DFQATT and SNEGSKA (reference sequence). V lost 5 bases, J lost 0 bases, and 11 bases lay in between. The CDR3 covers 13 residues. CDR3 sequence (DNA): TGCAGTGCTGTAAGCGATTACTCCTACGAGCAGTACTTC. It translates to CSAVSDYSYEQYF.

CDR3 in amino acids: CSVEDREEGYEQYF. The CDR3 DNA reads TGCAGCGTTGAAGACAGGGAAGAGGGCTACGAGCAGTACTTC. This chain connects TRBV29-1 to TRBJ2-7; D tentatively reads TRBD1 or TRBD2 (5 bases each). The CDR3 totals 14 residues. V was cut by 0 bases and J by 3 bases, with 12 bases left in between. CDR1 is SQVTM, CDR2 ANQGSEA, per germline.

For the CDR3, the DNA is TGTGCCACCAGCAGAGCGGACAGGGTTGATGGCTACACCTTC. It encodes CATSRADRVDGYTF. This sequence joins TRBV15 and TRBJ1-2, with 8 bases aligning to TRBD1. V lost 1 base and J lost 6; bases outside the gene matches: 4. This CDR3 contains 14 residues. Germline V gene lookup returns CDR1 LNHNV and CDR2 YYDKDF (reference sequence).

The CDR3: CAWSVQELGNTEAFF. The CDR3 nucleotides are TGTGCCTGGAGTGTACAGGAGTTGGGGAACACTGAAGCTTTCTTT. The V call is TRBV30, the J call TRBJ1-1, with a weak D call TRBD1 (5 bases). From germline, CDR1 is GTSNPN and CDR2 SVGIG (reference sequence). Trimming cost V 0 bases and J 1 base, with 12 bases left between them. The CDR3 extends over 15 amino acids.

V and J are TRBV30 and TRBJ2-3; a possible D gene is TRBD2 (6 bases). CDR1 and CDR2 (germline): GTSNPN, SVGIG (reference sequence). The CDR3 has 16 residues. V was trimmed by 2 bases and J by 2 bases, leaving 17 bases between them. CDR3 amino acids: CAWSTDGSLHTDTQYF. Here the CDR3 DNA reads TGTGCCTGGAGTACCGACGGGAGCCTGCACACAGATACGCAGTATTTT.

This clonotype was observed once. Germline is not matched at one junction end, which may reflect a read error. The J gene is TRBJ1-2, the V gene TRBV30; possibly TRBD1 for D (5 bases). This CDR3 has 14 amino acids. CDR1 GTSNPN and CDR2 SVGIG come from the germline V gene (reference sequence). DNA for the CDR3: TGTGCCTGTTTTTCCCCGGGACCCGGCTATCGCTACACCTTC. This gives the protein CACFSPGPGYRYTF.

The chain employs TRBV7-9 and TRBJ2-7; 7 bases are a match to TRBD1. The CDR3 has 15 amino acids. J was trimmed by 2 bases and V by 3 bases; bases with no gene match: 7. Germline V CDR1 and CDR2: SEHNR, FQNEAQ (reference sequence). The CDR3 coding sequence is TGTGCCAGCAGCTTCACAGGGGAAGGGGCCTACGAGCAGTACTTC. This translates into CASSFTGEGAYEQYF.

This rearrangement joins TRBV14 to TRBJ1-1; a possible D gene is TRBD1 (6 bases). This CDR3 is 14 amino acids long. V lost 0 bases to trimming and J lost 3 bases, with 8 bases between them. CDR1 and CDR2 (germline): SGHDN, FVKESK. CDR3 loop: CASSQEGADTEAFF. The CDR3 nucleotides read TGTGCCAGCAGCCAAGAGGGGGCGGACACTGAAGCTTTCTTT.

The chain is built from TRBV28 and TRBJ2-5; TRBD1 matches at 7 bases. The ends lost 2 bases at V and 1 base at J; junction bases unmatched: 7. CDR3 length: 16 amino acids. Germline assignment: CDR1 MDHEN and CDR2 SYDVKM. CDR3 protein: CASSLVLAGGQETQYF. Written as DNA, the CDR3 is TGTGCCAGCAGTTTAGTATTAGCAGGGGGCCAAGAGACCCAGTACTTC.

V is TRBV6-5 and J is TRBJ1-1; D ambiguous. The CDR3 loop spans 14 amino acids. V lost 2 bases to trimming and J lost 0 bases, with 7 bases between them. Germline V gene data show CDR1 as MNHEY and CDR2 as SVGAGI. Here the CDR3 DNA reads TGTGCCAGCAGTTACAGTCGGATGAACACTGAAGCTTTCTTT. Amino acids: CASSYSRMNTEAFF.

The chain joins TRBV4-2 to TRBJ1-5; D gene unclear. Looked up from germline, CDR1 is LGHNA and CDR2 is YNFKEQ. The length of the CDR3 is 15 residues. V lost 1 base, J lost 0 bases, and 7 bases lay in between. CDR3 amino acids: CASSQGQTSNQPQHF. The DNA for the CDR3 is TGTGCCAGCAGCCAAGGGCAGACTAGCAATCAGCCCCAGCATTTT.

The chain combines TRBV23-1 with TRBJ2-3, with 12 bases that match TRBD2. TRBV23-1 is filed as an ORF, its function uncertain. Trimming at V came to 2 bases and at J to 5 bases, leaving 8 bases not matched to a gene. The CDR3 extends over 17 amino acids. The CDR3 reads CASSQVLAGGPGDTQYF. CDR3 in DNA: TGCGCCAGCAGTCAAGTCCTAGCGGGGGGGCCTGGAGATACGCAGTATTTT.

The chain employs TRBV20-1 and TRBJ2-3; no firm D call. Germline V gives CDR1 DFQATT, CDR2 SNEGSKA (reference sequence). Trimming took off 1 base at V and 4 bases at J, with 12 bases between the two ends. The CDR3 runs to 14 residues. As DNA, the CDR3 is TGCAGTGCTAGAGGACTCCCGGCTTCAGATACGCAGTATTTT. As protein: CSARGLPASDTQYF.

V and J are TRBV27 and TRBJ1-2, with 7 nucleotides matching TRBD1. Germline V gene lookup returns CDR1 MNHEY and CDR2 SMNVEV (reference sequence). The CDR3 contains 13 residues. V lost 7 bases, J lost 6 bases, and 8 bases stayed unmatched. CDR3 protein: CASTSGTVDGYTF. The CDR3 nucleotides are TGTGCCAGCACATCCGGGACAGTCGATGGCTACACCTTC.

This clonotype appeared once. The chain carries TRBV29-1 and TRBJ2-2; D ambiguous. The V end was cut by 2 bases, the J end by 3 bases, with 4 bases between. This CDR3 comprises 12 residues. Germline CDR1 is SQVTM and CDR2 is ANQGSEA. The CDR3 region is CSVERYTGELFF. The DNA of the CDR3 is TGCAGCGTTGAAAGGTACACCGGGGAGCTGTTTTTT.

The count of this clonotype is one. The chain has TRBV27 and TRBJ2-1; 7 positions match TRBD1. The CDR3 extends over 14 amino acids. Germline trimming cut 8 bases from V and 7 bases from J; bases unmatched to any gene: 11. Germline V CDR1 and CDR2: MNHEY, SMNVEV (reference sequence). The CDR3 here is CASRTGDRVNEQFF. CDR3 coding DNA: TGTGCCAGCCGAACGGGCGACAGGGTAAATGAGCAGTTCTTC.

The chain couples TRBV10-3 to TRBJ1-2; TRBD1 is a possible D gene (6 bases). V was pared by 8 bases and J by 8 bases, with 18 bases between. CDR1 is ENHRY, CDR2 SYGVKD, per germline. The CDR3 is 13 amino acids. CDR3 coding DNA: TGTGCCATCGGGGCAACAGGGTCTGGAGGCTACACCTTC. Its translation: CAIGATGSGGYTF.

The J gene is TRBJ1-1, the V gene TRBV6-6, with D hard to call. CDR1 MNHNY and CDR2 SVGAGI come from the germline V gene (reference sequence). This CDR3 is built from 16 residues. Trimming took off 8 bases at V and 2 bases at J, with 21 bases between the two ends. The DNA for the CDR3 is TGTGCCAGCCAGTCCTTAGTGAAGAGCACCAACACTGAAGCTTTCTTT. Residues: CASQSLVKSTNTEAFF.

The V and J genes are TRBV27 and TRBJ1-2, with D possibly being TRBD1 (5 bases). Germline-derived CDR1 and CDR2 are MNHEY and SMNVEV (reference sequence). The CDR3 consists of 15 residues. V lost 5 bases and J 4 bases, leaving 17 bases between the germline ends. The CDR3 is CASSPRQSPSYGYTF. CDR3 coding DNA: TGTGCCAGCAGTCCCCGACAGTCTCCTTCCTATGGCTACACCTTC.

This clonotype was picked up one time. This chain links TRBV29-1 with TRBJ1-2, with D possibly TRBD1 on 6 matching bases. V shed 4 bases and J shed 4 bases, with 13 bases lying between them. The germline CDR1 and CDR2 sequences are SQVTM and ANQGSEA. This CDR3 contains 13 residues. The CDR3 spells CSVASGTSYGYTF. The CDR3 nucleotides are TGCAGCGTTGCCTCCGGGACAAGCTATGGCTACACCTTC.

The chain joins TRBV15 to TRBJ2-5, with 7 positions matching TRBD2. The CDR3 spans 15 residues. CDR1 is LNHNV and CDR2 is YYDKDF in the germline V gene (reference sequence). J gave up 4 bases and V 3 bases, and 8 bases lay outside the gene matches. The CDR3 bases are TGTGCCACCAGCAGGGTCCGGGGGGTCGGAGAGACCCAGTACTTC. As protein: CATSRVRGVGETQYF.

The chain carries TRBV30 and TRBJ1-5; D not certain. Trimming removed 2 bases at V and 6 bases at J, with 14 bases between. The CDR3 loop spans 14 amino acids. Germline assignment: CDR1 GTSNPN and CDR2 SVGIG (reference sequence). This chain's CDR3 is CAWSPEGGSQPQHF. Here the CDR3 DNA reads TGTGCCTGGAGTCCAGAGGGAGGGTCTCAGCCCCAGCATTTT.

The rearrangement joins TRBV29-1 to TRBJ1-2; D perhaps matches TRBD1 (5 bases). The germline V and J ends were trimmed by 6 bases and 3 bases, with 14 bases remaining between them. This CDR3 region has 13 residues. From germline, CDR1 is SQVTM and CDR2 ANQGSEA. The CDR3 nucleotides read TGCAGCGTGGCGGGGGAATCTTACTATGGCTACACCTTC. Amino acid sequence: CSVAGESYYGYTF.

The J gene is TRBJ2-7, the V gene TRBV28; TRBD2 aligns across 7 bases. The V and J ends lost 8 bases and 5 bases, in that order; junction bases with no gene match: 12. This CDR3 is 14 amino acids long. Per germline, CDR1 MDHEN and CDR2 SYDVKM. The CDR3 sequence: CASYLGGRDDEQYF. CDR3 DNA: TGTGCCAGCTACCTGGGAGGGCGAGACGACGAGCAGTACTTC.

The CDR3 here is CASTPRQTAYEQYF. The CDR3 DNA reads TGTGCCTCAACCCCCCGACAGACAGCCTACGAGCAGTACTTC. The chain combines TRBV28 with TRBJ2-7, with a possible D match to TRBD1 (5 bases). V was trimmed by 11 bases and J by 2 bases, leaving 19 bases between them. Germline values: CDR1 MDHEN, CDR2 SYDVKM. The CDR3 covers 14 residues.

The rearrangement uses TRBV4-3 and TRBJ2-7, with D unclear. This CDR3 comprises 15 residues. Germline CDR1 reads LGHNA; CDR2 reads YSLEER. V dropped 0 bases and J dropped 3 bases, with 12 bases sitting between them. This CDR3 is CASSQEIGTIYEQYF. DNA for the CDR3: TGCGCCAGCAGCCAAGAGATCGGAACAATCTACGAGCAGTACTTC.